The T cell receptor beta chain described here comes from a study of OX40 agonist ivuxolimab in advanced cancers. Study summary: Across the patients, intravenous ivuxolimab was delivered every 2 weeks at 0.01 to 10 mg/kg. The mean age was approximately 60 years, ranging from roughly 23 to 90, with more than 70% of participants male.

Profiled with immunoSEQ multiplex PCR; TCRdb holds only in-frame clones, not every one. The sample has 50,000 to 85,000 clones, 83% seen once. Overall study results and limits: Both CD4+ and CD8+ T cell populations in blood had undergone clonal expansion by week 6 at 0.1 to 3.0 mg/kg.

This CDR3 contains 13 residues. From germline, CDR1 is SGHRS and CDR2 YFSETQ. The V gene lost 0 bases and the J gene lost 7 bases, with 10 bases spanning the gap. This clone was recorded a few times. Its specificity is unknown. This sample comprised CD4+ or CD8+ T cells sorted from blood, obtained in a trial of the OX40 agonist ivuxolimab. This TCR was recovered from an adult with an advanced solid tumor such as melanoma, head and neck, liver or kidney cancer. The rearrangement links TRBV5-1 to TRBJ1-2, with D perhaps matching TRBD1 (6 bases). CDR3 nucleotides: TGCGCCAGCAGCTTGGAACAGGGCCGTGGCTACACCTTC. This encodes CASSLEQGRGYTF.